Presented here are 7 T cell receptor beta chains from one specimen sequenced in a study of cytomegalovirus exposure and HLA in healthy donors. The primer mix had 60 Vbeta and 13 Jbeta primers. TCRdb keeps only in-frame clones here, not all; method: immunoSEQ multiplex PCR. The sample lists tens of thousands of clones, around 78% occurring once. The sequencing sample was made of PBMCs. These receptors all come from a male donor in good health and CMV-seropositive.

This chain uses TRBV2 with TRBJ2-1; 11 bases align to TRBD2. The CDR3 runs 15 residues. From germline, CDR1 is SNHLY and CDR2 FYNNEI. The ends lost 6 bases at V and 6 bases at J; junction bases unmatched: 7. In DNA, the CDR3 is TGTGCCAGCAGCCGTACTAGCGGGAGCGTCAATGAGCAGTTCTTC. It yields the protein CASSRTSGSVNEQFF.

The chain uses TRBV5-1 and TRBJ2-1, with 10 bases that match TRBD2. The J segment lost 7 bases and the V segment lost 4 bases, leaving 5 bases of the junction unmatched. The CDR3 runs to 14 residues. Germline lookup yields CDR1 SGHRS and CDR2 YFSETQ. CDR3 sequence (DNA): TGCGCCAGCAGCATTGGGACTAGCGCTAATGAGCAGTTCTTC. Translating it yields CASSIGTSANEQFF.

The rearrangement uses TRBV6-5 and TRBJ2-4; D call uncertain. Germline assignment: CDR1 MNHEY and CDR2 SVGAGI. Trimming took 4 bases from V and 0 from J, leaving 13 bases between them. CDR3 length: 16 amino acids. CDR3 region: CASSSLNSLAKNIQYF. The CDR3, as DNA: TGTGCCAGCAGTTCGTTAAATAGCCTAGCCAAAAACATTCAGTACTTC.

V gene TRBV6-5 combines with J gene TRBJ1-1; D not resolved. CDR1 MNHEY and CDR2 SVGAGI come from the germline V gene. V lost 5 bases to trimming and J lost 0 bases, with 10 bases between them. CDR3 length: 14 amino acids. The CDR3 sequence: CASSRGGLNTEAFF. CDR3 nucleotide sequence: TGTGCCAGCAGTCGTGGCGGATTGAACACTGAAGCTTTCTTT.

This clone was found once. The J gene is TRBJ2-1, the V gene TRBV4-1; 11 nucleotides match TRBD2. V trimming: 0 bases; J trimming: 8 bases; junction bases outside the gene matches: 15. Germline V gives CDR1 MGHRA, CDR2 YSYEKL. The CDR3 consists of 19 residues. CDR3 in amino acids: CASSQDPGTSGTPWDEQFF. The DNA of the CDR3 is TGCGCCAGCAGCCAAGACCCCGGGACTAGCGGAACCCCCTGGGATGAGCAGTTCTTC.

V gene TRBV7-3 combines with J gene TRBJ1-1; D is unclear. Germline V gives CDR1 SGHTA, CDR2 FQGTGA. The CDR3 has 13 residues. With 5 bases removed from V and 1 base from J, the gap between germline ends came to 8 bases. This chain's CDR3 is CASSPSTNTEAFF. The DNA of the CDR3 is TGTGCCAGCAGCCCCAGTACGAACACTGAAGCTTTCTTT.

This chain links TRBV18 with TRBJ2-7; no definite D call. The CDR3 contains 15 residues. Trimming removed 1 base at V and 0 bases at J, with 10 bases between. Germline CDR1 reads KGHSH; CDR2 reads LQKENI. The CDR3 bases are TGTGCCAGCTCACCACTTCTGGTGAGCTCCTACGAGCAGTACTTC. Its translation: CASSPLLVSSYEQYF.